One and the same sample provided the 16 T cell receptor beta chains below, sequenced in a study of early T cells in non-severe SARS-CoV-2 infection. TCRdb re-analysed the 5' RACE reads in MiXCR, keeping a single row per CDR3 protein. The data show some 40,000 distinct CDR3 sequences, 4.7% seen once. Sample: whole blood. The receptors originated from an adult who was a healthcare worker with PCR-confirmed SARS-CoV-2 infection or an uninfected control (not recorded which).

The gene calls are TRBV5-1 and TRBJ2-3, with TRBD2 matching over 12 bases. Germline V gene data show CDR1 as SGHRS and CDR2 as YFSETQ. The V segment lost 0 bases and the J segment 5 bases; nucleotides outside the gene matches: 4. The CDR3 contains 16 residues. The CDR3 here is CASSLGLAGEGDTQYF. In DNA form, the CDR3 reads TGCGCCAGCAGCTTGGGACTAGCGGGAGAAGGAGATACGCAGTATTTT.

This clonotype was counted a few times. The J gene is TRBJ2-7, the V gene TRBV20-1; no reliable D call. CDR1 is DFQATT and CDR2 is SNEGSKA in the germline V gene (reference sequence). V lost 1 base and J 4 bases, leaving 14 bases between the germline ends. The CDR3 extends over 14 amino acids. The CDR3 region has the DNA TGCAGTGCTAGAGTGCCCCCCGGTCGGTACGAGCAGTACTTC. Its protein is CSARVPPGRYEQYF.

The sample holds a few counts of this clonotype. The chain has TRBV5-1 and TRBJ2-7; D is unresolved. V lost 3 bases and J lost 2, with 18 bases in between. The CDR3 is 16 amino acids. CDR1 and CDR2 (germline): SGHRS, YFSETQ. The CDR3 region has the DNA TGCGCCAGCAGCTCCGGAAGGCTGAGCGTTACCTACGAGCAGTACTTC. Protein product: CASSSGRLSVTYEQYF.

This clonotype has a count of ten or more. The chain has TRBV5-1 and TRBJ1-1, with 7 bases lining up with TRBD1. This CDR3 is 15 amino acids long. Trimming took 3 bases from V and 4 from J; bases not matched to a gene: 9. Germline V gene data show CDR1 as SGHRS and CDR2 as YFSETQ. For the CDR3, the DNA is TGCGCCAGCAGCTCTACCGGGACAGTAGGCACTGAAGCTTTCTTT. It encodes CASSSTGTVGTEAFF.

The sample holds many counts of this clonotype. This chain joins TRBV3-1 and TRBJ2-7, with 8 bases identical to TRBD2. The ends lost 0 bases at V and 4 bases at J; junction bases unmatched: 2. Germline V gene data show CDR1 as LGHDT and CDR2 as YNNKEL (reference sequence). CDR3 length: 14 residues. CDR3 protein: CASSQDGRAYEQYF. DNA for the CDR3: TGTGCCAGCAGCCAAGACGGGAGGGCGTACGAGCAGTACTTC.

This clonotype was detected only a few times. This chain links TRBV20-1 with TRBJ2-5, with D perhaps TRBD1 (5 bases). CDR3 length: 16 residues. The germline CDR1 and CDR2 sequences are DFQATT and SNEGSKA (reference sequence). V dropped 0 bases and J dropped 1 base, with 15 bases sitting between them. The CDR3 loop is CSARDWGQASQETQYF. The CDR3 nucleotides read TGCAGTGCTAGAGATTGGGGCCAGGCCTCCCAAGAGACCCAGTACTTC.

This clonotype has a handful of counts. The V and J genes are TRBV5-4 and TRBJ2-1, with 9 bases aligning to TRBD2. The CDR3 is made up of 14 amino acids. Germline values: CDR1 SGHNT, CDR2 YYREEE (reference sequence). V lost 6 bases, J lost 8 bases, and 9 bases stayed unmatched. The CDR3 reads CASNPGLALDEQFF. The CDR3 nucleotides read TGTGCCAGCAACCCGGGACTAGCCCTCGATGAGCAGTTCTTC.

This clonotype was recorded many times. The chain joins TRBV20-1 to TRBJ2-1; D unresolved. The CDR3 is made up of 14 amino acids. V lost 7 bases and J lost 6, with 19 bases in between. CDR1 and CDR2 (germline): DFQATT, SNEGSKA (reference sequence). CDR3 sequence (DNA): TGCAGTGGAACCACTAACCCAGTAGCCAATGAGCAGTTCTTC. This codes for CSGTTNPVANEQFF.

This clonotype is classed as medium-sized. This rearrangement joins TRBV7-9 to TRBJ2-1, with D possibly being TRBD2 (5 bases). CDR3 length: 13 amino acids. Germline V CDR1 and CDR2: SEHNR, FQNEAQ (reference sequence). The germline V and J ends were trimmed by 6 bases and 5 bases, with 11 bases remaining between them. As DNA, the CDR3 is TGTGCCAGCAGTGAGGGAGCGAACAATGAGCAGTTCTTC. Residues: CASSEGANNEQFF.

In this sample, this clonotype turned up many times. V usage is TRBV3-1 and J usage is TRBJ2-1; D is uncertain. V was cut by 3 bases and J by 9 bases, with 9 bases left in between. Germline loops: CDR1 LGHDT, CDR2 YNNKEL (reference sequence). This CDR3 has 12 amino acids. The CDR3 reads CASSHSAGEQFF. The CDR3 DNA is TGTGCCAGCAGCCACAGTGCCGGTGAGCAGTTCTTC.

V usage is TRBV2 and J usage is TRBJ2-7; D is possibly TRBD1 (6 bases). This CDR3 has 14 residues. Germline assignment: CDR1 SNHLY and CDR2 FYNNEI. Trimming pared 3 bases from V and 9 bases from J, leaving 18 bases between. The CDR3 DNA reads TGTGCCAGCAGTGAGACAGGAAAACGCCTCGGGCAGTACTTC. Protein: CASSETGKRLGQYF.

This clonotype has a count of ten or more. The chain uses TRBV19 and TRBJ1-2, with 7 nucleotides matching TRBD1. V shed 6 bases and J 2 bases; nucleotides not matched to a gene: 6. Germline-derived CDR1 and CDR2 are LNHDA and SQIVND (reference sequence). CDR3 size: 14 residues. The CDR3 DNA is TGTGCCAGTAGCCGGGACAGAGTCAACTATGGCTACACCTTC. Residues: CASSRDRVNYGYTF.

The chain carries TRBV3-2 and TRBJ1-1; the D segment call TRBD1 is taken from the table without a DNA check. TRBV3-2 is shown as a pseudogene. CDR3 length: 17 residues. CDR3 protein: CASSQVSSGRGPNEAFF. For the CDR3, the DNA is TGTGCCAGCAGCCAAGTAAGTTCGGGCAGGGGGCCGAATGAAGCTTTCTTT.

This clonotype was picked up many times. The V call is TRBV20-1, the J call TRBJ2-7; 7 bases match TRBD2. CDR1 is DFQATT, CDR2 SNEGSKA, per germline (reference sequence). Unmatched junction bases numbered 12, after V lost 6 bases and J lost 4 bases. The CDR3 is 14 residues long. The CDR3 coding sequence is TGCAGTGCATCCTGGGCGGGAGTGGAATACGAGCAGTACTTC. Translating gives CSASWAGVEYEQYF.

This clonotype was seen repeatedly, ten times or more. The V and J genes are TRBV5-4 and TRBJ2-7; no clear D gene. Germline CDR1 reads SGHNT; CDR2 reads YYREEE (reference sequence). CDR3 length equals 13 residues. V was cut by 0 bases and J by 2 bases, with 6 bases left in between. Written as DNA, the CDR3 is TGTGCCAGCAGCTTGGGCCTTACCTACGAGCAGTACTTC. Translation gives CASSLGLTYEQYF.

The chain combines TRBV5-4 with TRBJ2-6, with 7 nucleotides matching TRBD1. Germline lookup yields CDR1 SGHNT and CDR2 YYREEE (reference sequence). CDR3 size: 14 residues. Losses at the gene ends were 4 bases for V and 2 bases for J; bases not matched to a gene: 0. CDR3 bases: TGTGCCAGCAGCCAGGGGGCTGGGGCCAACGTCCTGACTTTC. Its protein is CASSQGAGANVLTF.